The 12 T cell receptor beta chains below come from one sample, sequenced in a study of blood T cell repertoires in COVID-19. TCRdb's table, derived via immunoSEQ multiplex PCR, lists solely in-frame clones and lacks some. The sample holds 150,000 to 200,000 clones; approximately 78% are singletons and the top ten take over 9.5%. The sample consisted of peripheral blood. These receptors came from a woman of 80 years or more with COVID-19, enrolled during active disease.

The rearrangement uses TRBV11-2 and TRBJ2-7; D is perhaps TRBD2 (6 bases). Deletions cut 5 bases from V and 3 bases from J, with 20 bases between. From germline, CDR1 is SGHAT and CDR2 FQNNGV. This CDR3 region has 16 residues. DNA for the CDR3: TGTGCCAGCAGCCCGATAAGTCGGCGGGGACGCTACGAGCAGTACTTC. Translating gives CASSPISRRGRYEQYF.

This chain uses TRBV6-6 with TRBJ1-2, with 7 nucleotides matching TRBD1. V trimming: 5 bases; J trimming: 5 bases; junction bases outside the gene matches: 5. The CDR3 is 13 residues long. CDR1 is MNHNY and CDR2 is SVGAGI in the germline V gene (reference sequence). The CDR3 DNA reads as TGTGCCAGCAGTAGGGAACAGGGGTATGGCTACACCTTC. Amino acids: CASSREQGYGYTF.

This clone was found once. The chain carries TRBV6-5 and TRBJ1-2; no clear D gene. The V gene's germline CDR1 is MNHEY and CDR2 SVGAGI. Trimming left V 4 bases short and J 4 bases short, with 7 bases between. The CDR3 consists of 12 residues. CDR3 region: CASSSPSYGYTF. The CDR3 nucleotides read TGTGCCAGCAGTTCACCGAGCTATGGCTACACCTTC.

The sample holds one count of this clone. The chain couples TRBV10-3 to TRBJ1-3; no clear D gene. Trimming took off 8 bases at V and 0 bases at J, with 8 bases between the two ends. CDR1 ENHRY and CDR2 SYGVKD come from the germline V gene. The CDR3 totals 13 residues. CDR3 DNA sequence: TGTGCCATCGAGCCGAGCTCTGGAAACACCATATATTTT. This codes for CAIEPSSGNTIYF.

The chain recombines TRBV28 with TRBJ2-7; D unresolved. From germline, CDR1 is MDHEN and CDR2 SYDVKM. Trimming stripped 5 bases from V and 2 bases from J, with 16 bases between. The CDR3 spans 15 residues. The CDR3 spells CASSTPKAGAYEQYF. The CDR3 DNA reads as TGTGCCAGCAGTACCCCCAAAGCAGGCGCCTACGAGCAGTACTTC.

The chain links TRBV2 to TRBJ1-1, with a weak D call TRBD1 (6 bases). CDR3 size: 14 residues. The V gene lost 5 bases and the J gene lost 0 bases, with 10 bases spanning the gap. Germline V gene lookup returns CDR1 SNHLY and CDR2 FYNNEI. In DNA form, the CDR3 reads TGTGCCAGCAGTTTGGACAGAGTGAACACTGAAGCTTTCTTT. Its protein product is CASSLDRVNTEAFF.

The CDR3 is CASSYSETGGANGYTF. The CDR3 DNA sequence: TGTGCCAGCAGTTACTCTGAAACAGGGGGCGCCAATGGCTACACCTTC. The chain carries TRBV6-5 and TRBJ1-2; 9 positions agree with TRBD1. CDR3 length equals 16 residues. Germline lookup yields CDR1 MNHEY and CDR2 SVGAGI. V gave up 0 bases and J gave up 6 bases; unmatched junction bases: 8.

This clone came up once. This chain links TRBV12-3 or TRBV12-4 with TRBJ2-3; D may be TRBD1 (6 bases). The CDR3 consists of 13 residues. V lost 3 bases and J 4 bases, leaving 8 bases between the germline ends. Here the CDR3 reads CASSFWTADTQYF. The CDR3 coding sequence is TGTGCCAGCAGTTTTTGGACAGCAGATACGCAGTATTTT.

The chain couples TRBV6-1 to TRBJ2-2; 8 bases map to TRBD1. V trimming: 4 bases; J trimming: 2 bases; junction bases outside the gene matches: 9. Germline V gene sequence: CDR1 MNHNS, CDR2 SASEGT. This CDR3 has 17 residues. This CDR3 reads CASSAVDRALNTGELFF. The CDR3 nucleotides are TGTGCCAGCAGTGCGGTGGACAGGGCCCTCAACACCGGGGAGCTGTTTTTT.

A single count supports this clone. The chain uses TRBV28 and TRBJ1-3, with 10 bases fitting TRBD1. Germline values: CDR1 MDHEN, CDR2 SYDVKM. Losses at the gene ends were 4 bases for V and 2 bases for J; bases not matched to a gene: 5. The CDR3 has 16 amino acids. The CDR3 sequence is CASSYRTGGAGNTIYF. Here the CDR3 DNA reads TGTGCCAGCAGTTACCGGACAGGGGGTGCTGGAAACACCATATATTTT.

The chain couples TRBV7-9 to TRBJ2-2; D might be TRBD1 (6 bases). Germline lookup yields CDR1 SEHNR and CDR2 FQNEAQ (reference sequence). Trimming removed 5 bases at V and 4 bases at J, with 14 bases between. The CDR3 is made up of 15 amino acids. The CDR3 nucleotides are TGTGCCAGCAGCCCAGAGGCAGGGGCCACCGGGGAGCTGTTTTTT. This translates into CASSPEAGATGELFF. The full variable domain, its missing parts supplied by reference TRBV7-9 and TRBJ2-2, is DTGVSQNPRHKITKRGQNVTFRCDPISEHNRLYWYRQTLGQGPEFLTYFQNEAQLEKSRLLSDRFSAERPKGSFSTLEIQRTEQGDSAMYLCASSPEAGATGELFFGEGSRLTVL.

The V gene is TRBV15, the J gene TRBJ2-7; 7 positions match TRBD1. The CDR3 extends over 16 amino acids. Trimming removed 0 bases from V and 4 bases from J; junction bases left unmatched: 9. Germline V gives CDR1 LNHNV, CDR2 YYDKDF (reference sequence). The CDR3 reads CATSRDLETGIYEQYF. The CDR3 region has the DNA TGTGCCACCAGCAGAGATTTGGAGACAGGGATATACGAGCAGTACTTC.